The 25 T cell receptor beta chains reported below all come from one sample, sequenced in a study of shared clonotypes between healthy human individuals. Profiled with immunoSEQ multiplex PCR; TCRdb holds only in-frame clones, not every one. Seen here are 850,000 to 1,200,000 clones, about 75% observed once, and the top ten hold approximately 1.5%. The source material was memory CD4+ T cells sorted from blood. Regarding subset: CD45RA-negative fraction. These receptors were taken from a man younger than 30 in good health.

This clone was recorded once. The CDR3 sequence: CASSPISGGTTDTQYF. DNA for the CDR3: TGTGCCAGCAGCCCGATTAGCGGGGGGACCACAGATACGCAGTATTTT. V usage is TRBV9 and J usage is TRBJ2-3, with TRBD2 identical over 10 bases. Unmatched junction bases numbered 7, after V lost 4 bases and J lost 2 bases. Germline V gene sequence: CDR1 SGDLS, CDR2 YYNGEE. This CDR3 is 16 amino acids long. The variable domain in full, with the rest retrieved from reference TRBV9 and TRBJ2-3, is DSGVTQTPKHLITATGQRVTLRCSPRSGDLSVYWYQQSLDQGLQFLIQYYNGEERAKGNILERFSAQQFPDLHSELNLSSLELGDSALYFCASSPISGGTTDTQYFGPGTRLTVL.

The chain couples TRBV29-1 to TRBJ2-5; 7 bases line up with TRBD2. The DNA end is more similar to TRBJ2-7, so the J call may be wrong. This CDR3 is built from 14 residues. Germline V gene data show CDR1 as SQVTM and CDR2 as ANQGSEA. CDR3 amino acids: CSVDPSGGGREQYF. In nucleotides, the CDR3 is TGCAGCGTTGATCCCTCGGGGGGAGGGCGCGAGCAGTACTTC.

This clone was seen only a few times. The J gene is TRBJ1-4, the V gene TRBV4-1; 9 positions agree with TRBD1. The CDR3 is made up of 16 amino acids. The V and J ends lost 4 bases and 2 bases, in that order; junction bases with no gene match: 5. Looked up from germline, CDR1 is MGHRA and CDR2 is YSYEKL. The CDR3 nucleotides read TGCGCCAGCAGCCTACAGGGGGCTCGGACTAATGAAAAACTGTTTTTT. This sequence encodes CASSLQGARTNEKLFF.

The chain links TRBV18 to TRBJ1-5; the D gene is possibly TRBD1 (5 bases). This CDR3 is built from 14 residues. Germline-derived CDR1 and CDR2 are KGHSH and LQKENI. Deletions cut 2 bases from V and 4 bases from J, with 9 bases between. As DNA, the CDR3 is TGTGCCAGCTCACCAATTGGGGGGAATCAGCCCCAGCATTTT. Protein product: CASSPIGGNQPQHF.

The chain uses TRBV6-1 and TRBJ2-7, with 7 positions matching TRBD1. The V gene end was trimmed by 10 bases and the J gene end by 4 bases; junction bases not matched to a gene: 7. From germline, CDR1 is MNHNS and CDR2 SASEGT. The CDR3 is 12 amino acids. CDR3 DNA sequence: TGTGCCACCAAAGACAGGGCGTACGAGCAGTACTTC. This encodes CATKDRAYEQYF.

Comments on this clone: The sample carries other DNA sequences with the same CDR3. V usage is TRBV7-9 and J usage is TRBJ1-4; D remains ambiguous. Trimming stripped 4 bases from V and 2 bases from J, with 11 bases between. The CDR3 has 15 residues. Germline CDR1 is SEHNR and CDR2 is FQNEAQ (reference sequence). CDR3 amino acids: CASSSDGGTNEKLFF. CDR3 coding DNA: TGTGCCAGCAGCTCCGACGGTGGTACTAATGAAAAACTGTTTTTT.

The rearrangement uses TRBV7-9 and TRBJ2-3; D perhaps matches TRBD2 (6 bases). Trimming cost V 1 base and J 7 bases, with 12 bases left between them. The CDR3 runs 14 residues. Germline V CDR1 and CDR2: SEHNR, FQNEAQ (reference sequence). CDR3 sequence reads: CASSLDGRANTQYF. As DNA, the CDR3 is TGTGCCAGCAGCTTAGACGGGAGAGCGAATACGCAGTATTTT. The full variable domain, its missing parts supplied by reference TRBV7-9 and TRBJ2-3, is DTGVSQNPRHKITKRGQNVTFRCDPISEHNRLYWYRQTLGQGPEFLTYFQNEAQLEKSRLLSDRFSAERPKGSFSTLEIQRTEQGDSAMYLCASSLDGRANTQYFGPGTRLTVL.

This clone was recorded only once. The chain links TRBV12-5 to TRBJ2-7; D possibly corresponds to TRBD1 (6 bases). CDR3 length: 12 amino acids. Trimming removed 8 bases from V and 3 bases from J, with 11 bases in between. The germline V gene has CDR1 LGHNT and CDR2 FRNRAP. The CDR3, as DNA: TGTGCTAGTCAAGACAGGCTCTACGAGCAGTACTTC. This codes for CASQDRLYEQYF.

The chain employs TRBV28 and TRBJ1-1; a weak D match, TRBD1 (6 bases). Trimming pared 1 base from V and 8 bases from J, leaving 17 bases between. This CDR3 comprises 15 residues. From germline, CDR1 is MDHEN and CDR2 SYDVKM. The CDR3 DNA sequence: TGTGCCAGCAGTTTATTGGGGGGCGCGAATCTCGAAGCTTTCTTT. Translating gives CASSLLGGANLEAFF.

This clone was seen only once. The CDR3 protein is CASSDDGSYEQYF. The CDR3 nucleotides are TGTGCCAGCAGTGATGACGGCTCCTACGAGCAGTACTTC. The genes are TRBV2 and TRBJ2-7, with D uncertain. Trimming removed 3 bases at V and 0 bases at J, with 6 bases between. The CDR3 sequence is 13 residues long. Looked up from germline, CDR1 is SNHLY and CDR2 is FYNNEI.

This chain links TRBV6-5 with TRBJ1-6; D unclear. This CDR3 has 13 amino acids. Germline CDR1 MNHEY, CDR2 SVGAGI. Trimming cost V 2 bases and J 9 bases, with 8 bases left between them. The CDR3 here is CASSYGHLSPLHF. The CDR3 DNA sequence: TGTGCCAGCAGTTACGGGCATCTTTCACCCCTCCACTTT.

In regard to this clone: One end of the junction is discordant with germline, which a read error may explain. The rearrangement uses TRBV9 and TRBJ1-1, with a possible D match to TRBD1 (5 bases). The CDR3 runs to 15 residues. Per germline, CDR1 SGDLS and CDR2 YYNGEE. CDR3 nucleotide sequence: TGTGCCAGCAGCGTAGATCGGGCAGGGAACGCTGAAGCTTTCTTT. Amino acids: CASSVDRAGNAEAFF.

The chain uses TRBV19 and TRBJ1-5; TRBD1 matches 10 bases. V lost 3 bases and J lost 1; bases outside the gene matches: 6. CDR3 length equals 17 residues. CDR1 and CDR2 from the germline V gene are LNHDA and SQIVND (reference sequence). The CDR3 spells CASSINDRGLSNQPQHF. In DNA, the CDR3 is TGTGCCAGTAGTATTAATGACAGGGGGCTAAGCAATCAGCCCCAGCATTTT.

As regards this clone: With a much larger clone just one base away, this may be a read error. The same CDR3 also results from other DNA sequences found in this sample. This chain connects TRBV30 to TRBJ2-3, with no clear D. This CDR3 contains 12 residues. Per the germline V gene, CDR1 is GTSNPN and CDR2 is SVGIG (reference sequence). The V and J ends lost 0 bases and 6 bases respectively, with 7 bases between them. CDR3 bases: TGTGCCTGGAGTGTACTGGGGGATACGCAGTATTTT. Translated, it gives CAWSVLGDTQYF.

The genes are TRBV7-9 and TRBJ2-5; D perhaps matches TRBD2 (5 bases). Trimming took off 5 bases at V and 1 base at J, with 8 bases between the two ends. Germline lookup yields CDR1 SEHNR and CDR2 FQNEAQ (reference sequence). This CDR3 region has 13 residues. CDR3 in DNA: TGTGCCAGCAGCGTGGCGGGCCAAGAGACCCAGTACTTC. It encodes CASSVAGQETQYF. Filled out from reference TRBV7-9 and TRBJ2-5, the complete variable domain reads DTGVSQNPRHKITKRGQNVTFRCDPISEHNRLYWYRQTLGQGPEFLTYFQNEAQLEKSRLLSDRFSAERPKGSFSTLEIQRTEQGDSAMYLCASSVAGQETQYFGPGTRLLVL.

As to this clone: The sample holds other DNA sequences that translate to the same CDR3. The chain joins TRBV7-2 to TRBJ2-1; D call uncertain. Germline V CDR1 and CDR2: SGHTA, FQGNSA. The CDR3 length is 13 residues. Trimming took 1 base from V and 5 from J, leaving 6 bases between them. CDR3 in amino acids: CASSLGVDNEQFF. For the CDR3, the DNA is TGTGCCAGCAGCTTAGGGGTGGACAATGAGCAGTTCTTC. Full variable domain (outside the CDR3, taken from reference TRBV7-2 and TRBJ2-1): GAGVSQSPSNKVTEKGKDVELRCDPISGHTALYWYRQSLGQGLEFLIYFQGNSAPDKSGLPSDRFSAERTGGSVSTLTIQRTQQEDSAVYLCASSLGVDNEQFFGPGTRLTVL.

The J gene is TRBJ1-1, the V gene TRBV10-2, with D perhaps TRBD1 (5 bases). V gave up 0 bases and J gave up 11 bases, with 10 bases separating them. Germline V gene sequence: CDR1 WSHSY, CDR2 SAAADI. The CDR3 covers 12 residues. The CDR3: CASSESARAAFF. The CDR3 DNA reads as TGCGCCAGCAGTGAGTCCGCCAGGGCGGCTTTCTTT.

This clone was seen more than once but under ten times. The rearrangement joins TRBV6-5 to TRBJ1-4; D is perhaps TRBD1 (5 bases). Deletions cut 8 bases from V and 8 bases from J, with 18 bases between. The germline V gene has CDR1 MNHEY and CDR2 SVGAGI. CDR3 length: 14 residues. CDR3 region: CASRGAGFIEKLFF. CDR3 coding DNA: TGTGCCAGCCGTGGGGCAGGCTTTATAGAAAAACTGTTTTTT.

The rearrangement joins TRBV18 to TRBJ2-7; D is perhaps TRBD2 (6 bases). V lost 4 bases and J 2 bases, leaving 12 bases between the germline ends. CDR3 length equals 14 residues. Looked up from germline, CDR1 is KGHSH and CDR2 is LQKENI. Written as DNA, the CDR3 is TGTGCCAGCTCACACCCGGGGGACGCCTACGAGCAGTACTTC. Amino acids: CASSHPGDAYEQYF.

The chain links TRBV6-6 to TRBJ1-2, with TRBD1 matching 10 bases. Trimming took 6 bases from V and 8 from J; bases not matched to a gene: 6. There are 13 residues in the CDR3. CDR1 is MNHNY and CDR2 is SVGAGI in the germline V gene (reference sequence). As DNA, the CDR3 is TGTGCCAGCAGCCCAGACAGGGGGCGAGGCTACACCTTC. Its translation is CASSPDRGRGYTF.

CDR3: CASSQAGLAGSGSETQYF. The CDR3, as DNA: TGCGCCAGCAGCCAAGCGGGACTAGCGGGATCGGGGTCTGAGACCCAGTACTTC. This chain links TRBV4-1 with TRBJ2-5, with 13 bases fitting TRBD2. Germline V gene data show CDR1 as MGHRA and CDR2 as YSYEKL. The CDR3 loop spans 18 amino acids. V gave up 1 base and J gave up 5 bases; unmatched junction bases: 10.

V gene TRBV19 combines with J gene TRBJ1-1; D gene uncertain. Per germline, CDR1 LNHDA and CDR2 SQIVND (reference sequence). This CDR3 is 13 amino acids long. The V end lost 8 bases, the J end lost 1 base, and 11 bases lay between the germline ends. The CDR3: CASSGRANTEAFF. As DNA, the CDR3 is TGTGCCAGTTCAGGACGGGCGAACACTGAAGCTTTCTTT.

Comment on this clone: Relative to the germline gene, one junction end is altered; a read error may explain this. This chain uses TRBV30 with TRBJ2-7; D ambiguous. The CDR3 runs to 15 residues. Germline lookup yields CDR1 GTSNPN and CDR2 SVGIG (reference sequence). This CDR3 is CAWSVQWVPPYGQYF. Written as DNA, the CDR3 is TGTGCCTGGAGTGTACAATGGGTTCCCCCCTACGGGCAGTACTTC. Full variable domain (remainder filled in from reference TRBV30 and TRBJ2-7): SQTIHQWPATLVQPVGSPLSLECTVEGTSNPNLYWYRQAAGRGLQLLFYSVGIGQISSEVPQNLSASRPQDRQFILSSKKLLLSDSGFYLCAWSVQWVPPYGQYFGPGTRLTVT.

This chain joins TRBV5-1 and TRBJ2-2; D may be TRBD2 (6 bases). The CDR3 spans 16 residues. The ends were cut back, 0 bases at V and 3 bases at J, with 12 bases in the middle. Germline V gene data show CDR1 as SGHRS and CDR2 as YFSETQ. The CDR3 DNA is TGCGCCAGCAGCTTGGCCGGGAGACAGTACACCGGGGAGCTGTTTTTT. Translation gives CASSLAGRQYTGELFF.

V gene TRBV7-2 combines with J gene TRBJ1-1; 7 bases align to TRBD1. The ends lost 7 bases at V and 0 bases at J; junction bases unmatched: 5. Germline V gives CDR1 SGHTA, CDR2 FQGNSA. CDR3 size: 14 residues. CDR3 protein: CASTKGQLNTEAFF. In DNA, the CDR3 is TGTGCCAGCACCAAGGGACAGTTGAACACTGAAGCTTTCTTT.